Described below is a single T cell receptor beta chain sequence and its context. The antigen is unknown. These data come from a study of T cells in Graves' hyperthyroidism and ophthalmopathy. Study results and limitations: The authors' 13 V-J model separated ophthalmopathy from stable hyperthyroidism. Within blood appeared most thyroid clonotypes that had expanded above 0.001.

A lack of ophthalmopathy progression within 18 months defined stable Graves' hyperthyroidism. CDR1 and CDR2 from the germline V gene are DFQATT and SNEGSKA (reference sequence). This CDR3 has 14 residues. V shed 5 bases and J 5 bases; nucleotides not matched to a gene: 11. The CDR3 regions of TCR beta were amplified from RNA transcripts. Carried out on the TCR CDR3, a first-round RT-PCR used the HTBI primer set. MiXCR, run by TCRdb on the multiplex PCR reads, gives a single entry per CDR3 protein. Of under 700,000 distinct CDR3 sequences listed, about 45% are singletons. The sequenced sample consisted of peripheral blood or thyroid tissue (not recorded which). This chain uses TRBV20-1 with TRBJ2-7; 8 nucleotides line up with TRBD2. This receptor was obtained from a woman in her late teens or twenties with Graves' hyperthyroidism. CDR3 residues: CSAQPGLGGDEQYF. The CDR3 bases are TGCAGTGCTCAGCCGGGACTAGGAGGCGACGAGCAGTACTTC.